This passage covers 5 T cell receptor beta chains from one sample sequenced in a study of blood T cells in healthy people across ages. Using a J-beta primer mix together with a sample-barcoded 5' primer, a second PCR was run for roughly 7 to 12 cycles. MiXCR, run by TCRdb on the 5' RACE reads, gives a single entry per CDR3 protein. The sample gives around 580,000 distinct CDR3 sequences, 40% to 50% of which show up once; 20% to 25% is in the top ten. Sequences were obtained from blood. These receptors were taken from an older man in good health.

The chain is built from TRBV12-3 or TRBV12-4 and TRBJ2-4; 7 nucleotides match TRBD2. With the DNA end fitting TRBJ2-7 better, the J assignment may be wrong. The CDR3 length is 13 residues. The CDR3 loop reads CASRATGTTEQYF. CDR3 nucleotides: TGTGCCAGCAGGGCCACCGGGACTACCGAGCAGTACTTC.

V and J are TRBV20-1 and TRBJ2-4, with D maybe TRBD1 (5 bases). This CDR3 is 17 amino acids long. Deletions cut 0 bases from V and 4 bases from J, with 19 bases between. Looked up from germline, CDR1 is DFQATT and CDR2 is SNEGSKA (reference sequence). CDR3 amino acids: CSARDLETGASKNIQYF. The CDR3 DNA reads TGCAGTGCTAGAGACCTCGAAACAGGTGCATCAAAAAACATTCAGTACTTC.

The CDR3 loop reads CASRSGQANEKLFF. CDR3 in DNA: TGCGCCAGCAGGTCAGGACAGGCTAATGAAAAACTGTTTTTT. The V gene is TRBV5-1, the J gene TRBJ1-4, with TRBD1 matching over 7 bases. CDR1 is SGHRS, CDR2 YFSETQ, per germline. V was clipped by 5 bases and J by 3 bases; unmatched bases: 4. The length of the CDR3 is 14 residues.

This clonotype appeared a few times. The chain is built from TRBV4-3 and TRBJ1-2; no reliable D call. This CDR3 has 15 amino acids. V lost 1 base to trimming and J lost 4 bases, with 13 bases between them. CDR1 and CDR2 from the germline V gene are LGHNA and YSLEER. CDR3 coding DNA: TGCGCCAGCAGCCAAGTACCGCGAGACCGCTATGGCTACACCTTC. Translation: CASSQVPRDRYGYTF.

This sequence joins TRBV4-3 and TRBJ2-7, with 8 positions matching TRBD1. The V segment lost 1 base and the J segment 4 bases; nucleotides outside the gene matches: 6. The CDR3 is made up of 15 amino acids. Per germline, CDR1 LGHNA and CDR2 YSLEER. The DNA for the CDR3 is TGCGCCAGCAGCCAAGGTCCAGGGGGCGGATACGAGCAGTACTTC. Residues: CASSQGPGGGYEQYF.